A single T cell receptor (beta chain) is shown here with its context. One end of the junction is discordant with germline, which a read error may explain. Measured with immunoSEQ multiplex PCR; TCRdb has only the in-frame clones, and not every one. The data hold tens of thousands of clones, with 88% observed a single time. The sample comes from a study of control samples from healthy donors and cancer patients. This clonotype was sampled from a woman aged 70 to 79 in good health. The material sequenced was blood.

The CDR3 reads CVSSLAGGQETQYF. The CDR3 DNA reads as TGTGTCAGCAGCTTGGCGGGGGGCCAAGAGACCCAGTACTTC. The chain is built from TRBV5-4 and TRBJ2-5; 8 nucleotides line up with TRBD2. The germline CDR1 and CDR2 sequences are SGHNT and YYREEE (reference sequence). The CDR3 is made up of 14 amino acids.